This entry lists 16 T cell receptor beta chains sequenced from one sample in a study of cytomegalovirus exposure and HLA in healthy donors. The PCR used 60 Vbeta and 13 Jbeta primers. The table came from immunoSEQ multiplex PCR; TCRdb's copy has only in-frame clones and leaves some out. The data contain more than 90,000 clones, roughly 69% of them singletons. Sequences were obtained from PBMCs. The origin of the receptors is a man aged 45 to 65 in good health and CMV-seronegative.

The chain carries TRBV5-1 and TRBJ2-1; no reliable D call. This CDR3 contains 15 residues. Germline CDR1 and CDR2: SGHRS and YFSETQ. Trimming took off 1 base at V and 0 bases at J, with 8 bases between the two ends. CDR3 region: CASSLLLYSYNEQFF. In DNA form, the CDR3 reads TGCGCCAGCAGCTTGTTACTTTACTCCTACAATGAGCAGTTCTTC.

V gene TRBV7-2 combines with J gene TRBJ1-3; D is perhaps TRBD1 (5 bases). Germline CDR1 reads SGHTA; CDR2 reads FQGNSA. Trimming took off 0 bases at V and 0 bases at J, with 9 bases between the two ends. The CDR3 is 16 residues long. The chain's CDR3 is CASSLARGDSGNTIYF. The CDR3 DNA reads TGTGCCAGCAGCTTAGCGCGGGGGGACTCTGGAAACACCATATATTTT.

The sample holds a few counts of this clone. The chain recombines TRBV6-5 with TRBJ1-2; the D is unclear. This CDR3 region has 12 residues. Looked up from germline, CDR1 is MNHEY and CDR2 is SVGAGI. Trimming shortened V by 6 bases and J by 8 bases, and 13 bases separated the two germline ends. The CDR3 DNA is TGTGCCAGCAGACCCCCCTCCCGGGGCTACACCTTC. Translated: CASRPPSRGYTF.

Only one count was recorded for this clone. The rearrangement links TRBV5-6 to TRBJ2-7; D remains unclear. This CDR3 spans 14 amino acids. V was shortened by 0 bases and J by 0 bases, with 7 bases between the two germline ends. Germline loops: CDR1 SGHDT, CDR2 YYEEEE. The CDR3 coding sequence is TGTGCCAGCAGCTTGGAACCGAGCTCCTACGAGCAGTACTTC. It is translated as CASSLEPSSYEQYF.

CDR3 protein: CASSLEYVAGNTIYF. CDR3 coding DNA: TGTGCCAGCAGCTTAGAGTACGTAGCTGGAAACACCATATATTTT. The chain is built from TRBV7-2 and TRBJ1-3, with D uncertain. Germline CDR1 is SGHTA and CDR2 is FQGNSA. Trimming took 1 base from V and 2 from J, leaving 9 bases between them. This CDR3 spans 15 amino acids.

The chain has TRBV7-9 and TRBJ2-7, with 7 bases that match TRBD1. The CDR3 length is 16 residues. V was pared by 1 base and J by 9 bases, with 15 bases of the junction left unmatched. Germline CDR1 reads SEHNR; CDR2 reads FQNEAQ (reference sequence). In DNA, the CDR3 is TGTGCCAGCAGCTTAGAGCCACAGGGGTGGGCTATTGCGCAGTACTTC. It translates to CASSLEPQGWAIAQYF.

This sequence joins TRBV11-2 and TRBJ2-1, with 7 positions matching TRBD2. After removal of 5 bases from V and 8 bases from J, the junction contained 12 bases not matched to a gene. From germline, CDR1 is SGHAT and CDR2 FQNNGV. CDR3 size: 15 residues. CDR3 DNA: TGTGCCAGCAGCACCGGGACCGCCCGGGGGGATGAGCAGTTCTTC. Translating it yields CASSTGTARGDEQFF.

Only one count was recorded for this clone. J is TRBJ1-1 and V is TRBV2; D is possibly TRBD1 (6 bases). This CDR3 has 12 residues. Germline V gene data show CDR1 as SNHLY and CDR2 as FYNNEI. With 6 bases removed from V and 11 bases from J, the gap between germline ends came to 16 bases. CDR3 coding DNA: TGTGCCAGCAGGGCTCAGGGGTACAGTGCTTTCTTT. Amino acids: CASRAQGYSAFF.

This chain uses TRBV4-2 with TRBJ2-1; 11 bases match TRBD2. This CDR3 region has 16 residues. Per germline, CDR1 LGHNA and CDR2 YNFKEQ. V was clipped by 0 bases and J by 7 bases; unmatched bases: 5. The CDR3 DNA reads TGTGCCAGCAGCCAAGATGGGACTAGCGGTTGGAATGAGCAGTTCTTC. It encodes CASSQDGTSGWNEQFF.

This chain links TRBV7-8 with TRBJ2-1, with 9 bases aligning to TRBD2. The CDR3 has 17 residues. The V gene end was trimmed by 5 bases and the J gene end by 12 bases; junction bases not matched to a gene: 20. CDR1 and CDR2 from the germline V gene are SGHVS and FQNEAQ. The CDR3 here is CASSLWQGSGSPLGQFF. The CDR3 DNA is TGTGCCAGCAGCCTTTGGCAGGGTAGCGGGAGCCCGCTGGGGCAGTTCTTC.

The CDR3 here is CAIRVGEYTGELFF. For the CDR3, the DNA is TGTGCCATCAGGGTGGGAGAGTACACCGGGGAGCTGTTTTTT. V usage is TRBV10-3 and J usage is TRBJ2-2; perhaps TRBD2 as D (5 bases). The CDR3 is 14 amino acids. Germline V gives CDR1 ENHRY, CDR2 SYGVKD. V gave up 6 bases and J gave up 3 bases, with 11 bases separating them.

This clone turned up a few times. The rearrangement uses TRBV5-1 and TRBJ2-7; 10 bases line up with TRBD2. V lost 4 bases to trimming and J lost 2 bases; unmatched junction nucleotides: 18. This CDR3 comprises 19 residues. Germline CDR1 SGHRS, CDR2 YFSETQ. In DNA form, the CDR3 reads TGCGCCAGCAGCCCAACCCCCCTTCCAGCGGGAGGGTTGGCCTACGAGCAGTACGTC. It is translated as CASSPTPLPAGGLAYEQYV.

The DNA of the CDR3 is TGTGCCAGCAGGCGGACATTTGCTAATGAAAAACTGTTTTTT. Amino acid sequence: CASRRTFANEKLFF. The chain employs TRBV2 and TRBJ1-4; maybe TRBD1 (5 bases). Trimming cost V 6 bases and J 3 bases, with 11 bases left between them. Germline CDR1 SNHLY, CDR2 FYNNEI. The CDR3 is 14 residues long.

CDR3 sequence reads: CASREREVYNEQFF. Here the CDR3 DNA reads TGTGCCAGCAGGGAGAGGGAGGTCTACAATGAGCAGTTCTTC. This sequence joins TRBV6-5 and TRBJ2-1, with a possible D match to TRBD2 (6 bases). CDR1 is MNHEY and CDR2 is SVGAGI in the germline V gene. V lost 6 bases and J lost 3, with 12 bases in between. The CDR3 runs to 14 residues.

The chain has TRBV2 and TRBJ2-5; a weak D match, TRBD1 (5 bases). The germline gives CDR1 SNHLY, CDR2 FYNNEI. The CDR3 covers 15 residues. V shed 4 bases and J shed 3 bases, with 15 bases lying between them. CDR3 DNA: TGTGCCAGCAGTGGGCCACTGGCAGGGAAAGAGACCCAGTACTTC. Amino acid sequence: CASSGPLAGKETQYF.

This clone appeared a single time. This rearrangement joins TRBV6-6 to TRBJ2-1; 7 nucleotides match TRBD2. The germline V gene has CDR1 MNHNY and CDR2 SVGAGI (reference sequence). The ends lost 7 bases at V and 8 bases at J; junction bases unmatched: 11. The CDR3 is 14 amino acids. Written as DNA, the CDR3 is TGTGCCAGCAACTTACCCGGGACTACGTATGAGCAGTTCTTC. It yields the protein CASNLPGTTYEQFF.